This T cell receptor beta chain was retrieved from a study of CD8 T cells in Susac syndrome. The CDR3 is 12 amino acids. Deletions cut 2 bases from V and 7 bases from J, with 6 bases between. The CD8+ and CD4+ T cells were negatively isolated, with the TEMRA cells enriched by FACS. Random-hexamer reverse transcription was applied to about 0.45 to 1 ug RNA. TCRdb reanalysed the immunoSEQ multiplex PCR reads using MiXCR and keeps one entry per CDR3 protein. This table holds 140,000 to 150,000 distinct CDR3 sequences, almost 96% found once. This receptor was identified in a human donor with Susac syndrome. The sample comprised CD4+ T cells from PBMCs. This chain connects TRBV12-3 or TRBV12-4 to TRBJ1-5; the D is unclear. The CDR3 coding sequence is TGTGCCAGCAGTTTACTATTCCAGCCCCAGCATTTT. Its protein product is CASSLLFQPQHF.